This T cell receptor beta chain appears in the sequencing data of a study of memory CD4+ T cells and cytomegalovirus serostatus (dated by TCRdb to about 2019). About the study as a whole: A total of around 35 healthy Belgian adults, of whom 9 were CMV seropositive and some 25 were CMV seronegative, were included in the cohort. The study sequenced CD4+ memory TCRbeta repertoires of a Belgian cohort with known cytomegalovirus serostatus to replicate a published TCR-based CMV serostatus classifier. What the authors observed across the whole study: Only CD4+CD45RO+ memory cells were sequenced, in contrast to the original study, which included naive and memory CD4+ and CD8+ populations. Among the 150 or so previously reported CMV-associated TCRbeta sequences, 67 showed up in the CD4+ memory repertoires, with each one found in between one and five individuals. The results were interpreted as suggesting that the CMV-associated TCR signature is largely present in the CD4+ memory repertoire. On the Belgian cohort, the classifier based on the original framework reached a median bootstrapped AUC of 0.95, with a 95% CI of 0.76-1.00. For CMV serostatus prediction, a median bootstrapped AUC of approximately 0.95 was reached with the original framework, and a median bootstrapped AUC of around 0.89 was reached with a US-trained random forest.

A FACSAria II was used to sort memory CD4+ T cells, defined as single viable CD3+CD4+CD8-CD45RO+ cells. CMV serostatus was assessed using a Roche Elecsys assay, by which serum IgG against CMV pp150, pp28, p38 and p52 was detected. Once the samples were thawed, total CD4+ T cells were enriched through positive selection using CD4 magnetic microbeads. The samples came from a different study that was designed specifically to examine the CD4+ T cell memory repertoire. Peripheral blood mononuclear cells were isolated and cryopreserved according to standard operating procedures, and serum was kept at -80 degrees C. CD3-PerCP (BW264/56), CD4-APC (RPA-T4), CD45RO-PE (UCHT1) and CD8-Pacific Orange (3B5) antibodies were used for staining, and non-viable cells were excluded with Sytox blue. Trimming removed 4 bases from V and 3 bases from J; the gene matches leave 5 bases unexplained. The CDR3 measures 15 amino acids from cysteine to phenylalanine. Left in the record is the CDR3 DNA by itself, 45 bases read in frame from the first base. Taken from the germline V gene, the CDR1 and CDR2 loops are SGHVS and FQNEAQ.

Genomic DNA was extracted from sorted cells with the Quick-DNA Microprep Kit. Amplification of TCRbeta DNA was done with the immunoSEQ hsTCRbeta kit, following the protocol from the manufacturer. An Illumina MiSeq instrument was used to sequence the TCRbeta libraries. Under the source paper's analysis protocol: Removing out-of-frame sequences left roughly 2.4 million distinct TCRbeta sequences, an average of around 67,000 per individual. Each individual was scored according to the count of 164 previously reported CMV-associated TCRbeta sequences and the total productive distinct TCRbeta count. A beta-binomial model was reimplemented in Python, and random forests from scikit-learn, run with default parameters, were trained on data from the US cohort. Classifier performance on the Belgian cohort was summarized as median AUC with percentile confidence intervals over 10,000 bootstrap iterations. TCRdb stores this immuneACCESS table with in-frame sequences only. Part of the clones is absent; in the studies checked, under half of the shortfall reflects unresolved V genes, and no reason is known for the rest. V and J calls and clone size follow that table, whereas D and trimming were derived from the DNA. This sample comprises about 60,000 clones, about three quarters of them detected only once. Approximately 2.6% of the sample is held by the ten biggest clonotypes.

For this clone: Its antigen is unknown. No base quality values were provided; no much bigger clone lies one nucleotide off.

The source is an adult in good health and CMV-seropositive. The sequence links TRBV7-8 to TRBJ1-5; 8 bases in the junction line up with TRBD1. The sample was memory CD4+ T cells from blood. Read as DNA, the sequence is TGTGCCAGCAGCTCGCAACAGGGGGACAATCAGCCCCAGCATTTT. Its coded protein is CASSSQQGDNQPQHF.